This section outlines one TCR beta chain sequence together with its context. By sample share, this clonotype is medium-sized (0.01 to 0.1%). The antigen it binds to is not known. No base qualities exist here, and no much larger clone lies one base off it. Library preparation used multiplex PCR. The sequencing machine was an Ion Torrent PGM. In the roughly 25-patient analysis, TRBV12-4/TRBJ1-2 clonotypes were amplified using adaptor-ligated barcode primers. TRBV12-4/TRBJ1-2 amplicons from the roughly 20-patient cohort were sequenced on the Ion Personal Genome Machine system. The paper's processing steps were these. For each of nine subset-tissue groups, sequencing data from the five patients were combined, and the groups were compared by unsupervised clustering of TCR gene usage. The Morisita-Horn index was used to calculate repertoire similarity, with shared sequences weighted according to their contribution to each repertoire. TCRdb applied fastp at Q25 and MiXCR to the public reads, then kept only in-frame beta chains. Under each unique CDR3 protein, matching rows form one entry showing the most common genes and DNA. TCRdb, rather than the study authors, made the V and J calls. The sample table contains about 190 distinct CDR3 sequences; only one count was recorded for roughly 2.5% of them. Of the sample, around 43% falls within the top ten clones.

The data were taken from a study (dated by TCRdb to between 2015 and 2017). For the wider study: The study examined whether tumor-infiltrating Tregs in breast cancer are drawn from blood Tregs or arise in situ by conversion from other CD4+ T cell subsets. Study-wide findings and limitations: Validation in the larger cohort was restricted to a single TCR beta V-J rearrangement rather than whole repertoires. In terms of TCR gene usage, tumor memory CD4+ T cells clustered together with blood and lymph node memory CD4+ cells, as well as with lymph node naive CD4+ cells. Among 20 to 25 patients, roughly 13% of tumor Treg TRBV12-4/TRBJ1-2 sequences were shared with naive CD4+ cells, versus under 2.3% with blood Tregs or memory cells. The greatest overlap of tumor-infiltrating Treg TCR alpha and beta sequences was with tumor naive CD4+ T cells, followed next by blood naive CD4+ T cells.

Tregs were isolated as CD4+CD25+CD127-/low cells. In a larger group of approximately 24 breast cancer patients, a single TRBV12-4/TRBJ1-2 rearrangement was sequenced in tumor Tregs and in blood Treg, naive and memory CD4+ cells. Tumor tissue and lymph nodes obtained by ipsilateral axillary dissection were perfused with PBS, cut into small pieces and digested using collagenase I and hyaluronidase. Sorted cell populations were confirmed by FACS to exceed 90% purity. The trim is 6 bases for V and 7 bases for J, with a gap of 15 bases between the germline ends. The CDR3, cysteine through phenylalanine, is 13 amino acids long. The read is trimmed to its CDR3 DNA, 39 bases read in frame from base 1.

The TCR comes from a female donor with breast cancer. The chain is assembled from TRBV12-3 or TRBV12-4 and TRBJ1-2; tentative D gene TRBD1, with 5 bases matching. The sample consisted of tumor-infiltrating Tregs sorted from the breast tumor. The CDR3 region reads CASSSSQGVGYTF. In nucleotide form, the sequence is TGTGCCAGCAGCTCATCTCAGGGTGTTGGCTACACCTTC.